The T cell receptor (beta chain) described here comes from a study of blood T cells in healthy people across ages. Study-level findings and limits: The unsorted PBMCs prevented any conclusive comparison of naive versus antigen-experienced cells.

As regards this clonotype: What it binds is unknown.

Using a J-beta primer mix together with a sample-barcoded 5' primer, a second PCR was run for roughly 6 to 12 cycles. Each TCR beta cDNA got a 12-nucleotide random molecular identifier. TCRdb passed the 5' RACE reads through MiXCR, listing each CDR3 protein once. The sample consists of about 1.1 million distinct CDR3 sequences, 35% to 40% of them appearing once. In germline, CDR1 is LNHDA, CDR2 SQIVND (reference sequence). Trimming took off 6 bases at V and 0 bases at J, with 8 bases between the two ends. This CDR3 has 14 amino acids. This receptor was obtained from a man aged 18-30 years in good health. The genes are TRBV19 and TRBJ2-2; no clear D gene. Sequencing was performed on blood. The CDR3 coding sequence is TGTGCCAGTAGACTCGGACCGAACACCGGGGAGCTGTTTTTT. Translated, it gives CASRLGPNTGELFF. The full variable domain, rest sourced from reference TRBV19 and TRBJ2-2, is DGGITQSPKYLFRKEGQNVTLSCEQNLNHDAMYWYRQDPGQGLRLIYYSQIVNDFQKGDIAEGYSVSREKKESFPLTVTSAQKNPTAFYLCASRLGPNTGELFFGEGSRLTVL.